The present T cell receptor beta chain was sequenced within a study of blood T cell repertoires in COVID-19. Original methodology: Counts of nucleated cells, estimated from reference gene primer amplification, were obtained. The assay was immunoSEQ multiplex PCR, and TCRdb's table has in-frame clones only and misses some. V and J calls and clone size are copied from that table; D and trimming were computed from the DNA. The table lists 90,000 to 130,000 clones, approximately 83% of them singletons. Germline values: CDR1 GTSNPN, CDR2 SVGIG (reference sequence). This CDR3 spans 18 amino acids. Germline trimming cut 3 bases from V and 0 bases from J; bases unmatched to any gene: 9.

This TCR came from a woman between 70 and 85 years old with acute or convalescent COVID-19. Sequencing input: peripheral blood. The chain links TRBV30 to TRBJ2-6; 9 bases agree with TRBD1. CDR3 DNA sequence: TGTGCCTGGAGGCCTGACAGGGGGGCCCCCTCTGGGGCCAACGTCCTGACTTTC. It translates to CAWRPDRGAPSGANVLTF.